This T cell receptor (beta chain) was profiled in a study of control samples from healthy donors and cancer patients. Looked up from germline, CDR1 is LGHNA and CDR2 is YSLEER. V lost 0 bases to trimming and J lost 7 bases, with 9 bases between them. The CDR3 extends over 14 amino acids. Using immunoSEQ multiplex PCR, the repertoire was profiled, and TCRdb retains in-frame clones only, with some absent. The repertoire holds under 30,000 clones, approximately 85% seen once, with around 7% in the top ten. V usage is TRBV4-3 and J usage is TRBJ2-2; no clear D. Material for sequencing was PBMCs. This receptor was taken from a woman aged 60 to 75 with head and neck cancer. The CDR3 sequence is CASSQDSGGGELFF. The CDR3 DNA reads TGCGCCAGCAGCCAAGATTCGGGCGGCGGGGAGCTGTTTTTT.